These 14 T cell receptor beta chains came from one sample sequenced in a study of cytomegalovirus exposure and HLA in healthy donors. Primers: 60 Vbeta forward and 13 Jbeta reverse. TCRdb keeps only in-frame clones here, not all; method: immunoSEQ multiplex PCR. The table lists 55,000 or so clones, just under 85% of them singletons, with approximately 2.9% in the top ten. The sample comprised PBMCs. These TCRs come from a man between 45 and 60 years old in good health and CMV-seronegative.

The chain links TRBV15 to TRBJ2-1, with no clear D. Trimming stripped 1 base from V and 0 bases from J, with 10 bases between. CDR1 is LNHNV, CDR2 YYDKDF, per germline (reference sequence). The CDR3 contains 16 residues. CDR3 protein: CATSRARSPSYNEQFF. CDR3 coding DNA: TGTGCCACCAGCAGAGCCCGGTCCCCCTCCTACAATGAGCAGTTCTTC.

V is TRBV5-6 and J is TRBJ2-5; 9 nucleotides agree with TRBD1. The DNA matches TRBJ2-7 better at its end, which makes the J call doubtful. The CDR3 loop spans 13 amino acids. Germline lookup yields CDR1 SGHDT and CDR2 YYEEEE. Here the CDR3 reads CASRGTGFYEQYF. In DNA, the CDR3 is TGTGCCAGCAGGGGGACAGGGTTCTACGAGCAGTACTTC.

This clone was detected only a few times. The V and J genes are TRBV9 and TRBJ2-1; TRBD2 is a possible D gene (5 bases). Germline V gives CDR1 SGDLS, CDR2 YYNGEE. V lost 3 bases to trimming and J lost 5 bases, with 12 bases between them. The CDR3 length is 14 residues. The CDR3 nucleotides read TGTGCCAGCAGCGAGCGAGACGGGGACAATGAGCAGTTCTTC. Translation: CASSERDGDNEQFF. Full variable domain (rest looked up from reference TRBV9 and TRBJ2-1): DSGVTQTPKHLITATGQRVTLRCSPRSGDLSVYWYQQSLDQGLQFLIQYYNGEERAKGNILERFSAQQFPDLHSELNLSSLELGDSALYFCASSERDGDNEQFFGPGTRLTVL.

V usage is TRBV2 and J usage is TRBJ1-3; 7 bases match TRBD1. Germline CDR1 SNHLY, CDR2 FYNNEI. This CDR3 has 14 residues. V shed 7 bases, J shed 3 bases, and the junction held 6 bases outside the gene matches. The DNA of the CDR3 is TGTGCCAGCAAGAAGGGGGCAGGTGGAAACACCATATATTTT. Protein product: CASKKGAGGNTIYF.

J is TRBJ2-5 and V is TRBV6-1; 9 positions match TRBD1. There are 17 residues in the CDR3. The germline V gene has CDR1 MNHNS and CDR2 SASEGT. With V trimmed by 3 bases and J by 5 bases, 13 bases remained unmatched. The CDR3 nucleotides are TGTGCCAGCAGTGACATTTACCGGGACAGGGTGATGGAGACCCAGTACTTC. Translating it yields CASSDIYRDRVMETQYF.

CDR3 protein: CASSPRTSGGYEQYF. DNA for the CDR3: TGTGCCAGCAGCCCCAGGACTAGCGGGGGCTACGAGCAGTACTTC. The chain combines TRBV5-4 with TRBJ2-7; 13 bases line up with TRBD2. CDR1 SGHNT and CDR2 YYREEE come from the germline V gene (reference sequence). The V and J ends lost 4 bases and 3 bases, in that order; junction bases with no gene match: 4. The CDR3 spans 15 residues.

The rearrangement uses TRBV29-1 and TRBJ1-6, with 9 nucleotides matching TRBD1. From germline, CDR1 is SQVTM and CDR2 ANQGSEA. V lost 6 bases, J lost 7 bases, and 4 bases stayed unmatched. The CDR3 loop spans 13 amino acids. CDR3 DNA sequence: TGCAGCGTGATGACAGGGGGGAATTCACCCCTCCACTTT. It yields the protein CSVMTGGNSPLHF.

This sequence joins TRBV7-3 and TRBJ2-1, with D possibly matching TRBD1 (6 bases). The CDR3 length is 17 residues. Trimming stripped 2 bases from V and 4 bases from J, with 18 bases between. Germline assignment: CDR1 SGHTA and CDR2 FQGTGA. CDR3 amino acids: CASSLGWGPRGYNEQFF. CDR3 DNA: TGTGCCAGCAGCTTAGGTTGGGGGCCCCGGGGATACAATGAGCAGTTCTTC.

The chain joins TRBV6-4 to TRBJ2-3, with 8 bases lining up with TRBD2. With V trimmed by 4 bases and J by 12 bases, 9 bases remained unmatched. The CDR3 is 13 residues long. The V gene's germline CDR1 is MRHNA and CDR2 SNTAGT. CDR3 amino acids: CASSASVAGPQYF. In DNA, the CDR3 is TGTGCCAGCAGTGCCTCAGTAGCGGGGCCACAGTATTTT.

The V and J genes are TRBV23-1 and TRBJ1-2; possibly TRBD1 for D (6 bases). TRBV23-1 is given ORF status, its function remaining uncertain. This CDR3 region has 17 residues. Trimming removed 7 bases at V and 7 bases at J, with 28 bases between. In DNA form, the CDR3 reads TGCGCCAGCACAAATAAATCGGGTCAGGGGCCCCGGGGTGGCTACACCTTC. This encodes CASTNKSGQGPRGGYTF.

This sequence joins TRBV28 and TRBJ2-5, with D possibly TRBD1 on 5 matching bases. Trimming removed 3 bases from V and 1 base from J, with 12 bases in between. CDR3 length: 15 residues. Germline CDR1 and CDR2: MDHEN and SYDVKM. In nucleotides, the CDR3 is TGTGCCAGCAGTTTTCATCAGGGCTTCCAAGAGACCCAGTACTTC. It encodes CASSFHQGFQETQYF.

This clone was counted a single time. V usage is TRBV15 and J usage is TRBJ2-6; no clear D. Between the trimmed V and J ends, which lost 1 base and 4 bases, there was a span of 11 bases. Germline CDR1 LNHNV, CDR2 YYDKDF (reference sequence). CDR3 length: 16 residues. CDR3 in amino acids: CATSRVPIAGANVLTF. The DNA for the CDR3 is TGTGCCACCAGCAGAGTTCCCATTGCGGGGGCCAACGTCCTGACTTTC. Based on the CDR3 plus reference TRBV15 and TRBJ2-6, the full variable domain is DAMVIQNPRYQVTQFGKPVTLSCSQTLNHNVMYWYQQKSSQAPKLLFHYYDKDFNNEADTPDNFQSRRPNTSFCFLDIRSPGLGDTAMYLCATSRVPIAGANVLTFGAGSRLTVL.

The chain recombines TRBV27 with TRBJ2-7; 8 positions match TRBD1. CDR3 size: 13 residues. Germline V lookup: CDR1 MNHEY, CDR2 SMNVEV (reference sequence). V was pared by 8 bases and J by 5 bases, with 8 bases of the junction left unmatched. The CDR3 DNA reads as TGTGCCAGCCGCAGGACAGGGATCGACGAGCAGTACTTC. Residues: CASRRTGIDEQYF.

The CDR3: CASSRDWGGSTEAFF. The CDR3 bases are TGTGCCAGCTCACGGGACTGGGGGGGTAGCACTGAAGCTTTCTTT. This chain connects TRBV18 to TRBJ1-1; D is perhaps TRBD1 (5 bases). CDR3 size: 15 residues. Trimming removed 4 bases from V and 4 bases from J, with 16 bases in between. Germline values: CDR1 KGHSH, CDR2 LQKENI.